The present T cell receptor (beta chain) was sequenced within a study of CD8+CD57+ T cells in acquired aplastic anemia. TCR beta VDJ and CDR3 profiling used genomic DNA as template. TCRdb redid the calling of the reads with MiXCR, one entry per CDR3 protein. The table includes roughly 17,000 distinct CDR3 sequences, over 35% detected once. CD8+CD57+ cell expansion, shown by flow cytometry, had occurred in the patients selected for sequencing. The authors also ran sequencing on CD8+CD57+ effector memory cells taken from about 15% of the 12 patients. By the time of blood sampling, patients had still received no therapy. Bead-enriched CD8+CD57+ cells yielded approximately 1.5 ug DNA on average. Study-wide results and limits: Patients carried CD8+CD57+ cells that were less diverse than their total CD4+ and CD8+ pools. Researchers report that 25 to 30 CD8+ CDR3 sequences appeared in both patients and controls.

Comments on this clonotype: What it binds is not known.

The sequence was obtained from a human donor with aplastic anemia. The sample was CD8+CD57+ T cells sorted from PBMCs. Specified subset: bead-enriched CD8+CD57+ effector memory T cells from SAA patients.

The CDR3 nucleotides read TGTGCCATACCTCAAACGGGACAGGACTACAATGAGCAGTTCTTC. Encoded protein: CAIPQTGQDYNEQFF. The rearrangement links TRBV10-3 to TRBJ2-1, with 8 positions matching TRBD1. J gave up 3 bases and V 9 bases, and 10 bases lay outside the gene matches. CDR1 and CDR2 from the germline V gene are ENHRY and SYGVKD. This CDR3 has 15 amino acids.